The next 30 T cell receptor beta chains were all read from a single sample in a study of regulatory T cells in long-lasting Graves disease. Time point noted: newly diagnosed GD, antithyroid drugs for less than 3 months. PBMCs provided the RNA from which the TCR library was made. Arm-PCR of CDR3 regions and iRepertoire HTBI primers were used to build TCR beta libraries. TCRdb independently ran MiXCR on the multiplex PCR reads; one entry per CDR3 protein. The sample records about 470,000 distinct CDR3 sequences, approximately 15% being singletons. This sample was shared with a second study, whose subject was T cells in Graves' hyperthyroidism and ophthalmopathy.

Sequenced here: peripheral blood mononuclear cells (PBMCs), sampled at new diagnosis, from a patient treated with antithyroid drugs. The receptors derive from a young woman with Graves disease.

This clonotype was seen many times. The J gene is TRBJ2-7, the V gene TRBV24-1, with D tentatively TRBD2 (6 bases). The CDR3 is made up of 15 amino acids. The V end lost 2 bases, the J end lost 6 bases, and 16 bases lay between the germline ends. Germline V gene sequence: CDR1 KGHDR, CDR2 SFDVKD. The CDR3 DNA reads as TGTGCCACCAGTGATTCTGCCCTCGGAGGGGTCGAGCAGTACTTC. Translation: CATSDSALGGVEQYF.

The chain employs TRBV10-3 and TRBJ2-2, with TRBD1 as a possible D gene (6 bases). This CDR3 has 15 residues. Germline V lookup: CDR1 ENHRY, CDR2 SYGVKD. V was cut by 1 base and J by 5 bases, with 11 bases left in between. CDR3 bases: TGTGCCATCAGTGAGTTAGGACAGTCAACCGGGGAGCTGTTTTTT. Translated, it gives CAISELGQSTGELFF.

This clonotype was detected a few times. The J gene is TRBJ2-5, the V gene TRBV9; 12 bases map to TRBD2. CDR3 size: 16 residues. Germline V lookup: CDR1 SGDLS, CDR2 YYNGEE. V lost 3 bases to trimming and J lost 7 bases; unmatched junction nucleotides: 10. CDR3: CASSDGTSGPPGTQYF. In DNA, the CDR3 is TGTGCCAGCAGCGACGGGACTAGCGGGCCCCCGGGGACCCAGTACTTC.

This clonotype came up many times. V is TRBV9 and J is TRBJ2-7; D is possibly TRBD2 (5 bases). V lost 4 bases and J lost 0, with 17 bases in between. This CDR3 contains 16 residues. The germline gives CDR1 SGDLS, CDR2 YYNGEE. The CDR3 spells CASSPQEGISSYEQYF. In nucleotides, the CDR3 is TGTGCCAGCAGCCCCCAAGAGGGTATTAGCTCCTACGAGCAGTACTTC.

This clonotype was observed many times. The gene calls are TRBV30 and TRBJ1-6; weak D call: TRBD1 (6 bases). The CDR3 has 13 amino acids. The germline gives CDR1 GTSNPN, CDR2 SVGIG (reference sequence). Trimming stripped 3 bases from V and 5 bases from J, with 8 bases between. The CDR3: CAWRQGNNSPLHF. CDR3 DNA: TGTGCCTGGAGACAGGGAAATAATTCACCCCTCCACTTT.

This clonotype came up many times. This chain uses TRBV6-1 with TRBJ2-3, with 11 positions matching TRBD2. Germline lookup yields CDR1 MNHNS and CDR2 SASEGT. The CDR3 has 16 residues. V was clipped by 4 bases and J by 4 bases; unmatched bases: 7. The CDR3: CASSGRTSGRADTQYF. CDR3 bases: TGTGCCAGCAGTGGACGGACTAGCGGGCGGGCAGATACGCAGTATTTT.

The V and J genes are TRBV15 and TRBJ2-7; no firm D call. There are 16 residues in the CDR3. From germline, CDR1 is LNHNV and CDR2 YYDKDF (reference sequence). The ends were cut back, 2 bases at V and 0 bases at J, with 14 bases in the middle. CDR3 loop: CATSRYAQGFSYEQYF. The CDR3 region has the DNA TGTGCCACCAGCAGATACGCACAAGGCTTCTCCTACGAGCAGTACTTC.

This clonotype came up many times. The chain couples TRBV4-1 to TRBJ2-3, with 9 bases aligning to TRBD2. Unmatched junction bases numbered 4, after V lost 0 bases and J lost 0 bases. This CDR3 has 17 amino acids. From germline, CDR1 is MGHRA and CDR2 YSYEKL. CDR3 bases: TGCGCCAGCAGCCAAGAGCGGGAGGGCCTCAGCACAGATACGCAGTATTTT. Its protein product is CASSQEREGLSTDTQYF.

This clonotype has at least ten counts. The chain is built from TRBV29-1 and TRBJ2-1, with unresolved D. Germline CDR1 is SQVTM and CDR2 is ANQGSEA. The CDR3 is made up of 17 amino acids. V lost 1 base to trimming and J lost 3 bases, with 19 bases between them. This chain's CDR3 is CSVEGPQQPVNYNEQFF. The CDR3 DNA sequence: TGCAGCGTTGAAGGGCCCCAACAGCCCGTAAACTACAATGAGCAGTTCTTC.

CDR3 loop: CAWSPRGSEAFF. The CDR3 DNA is TGTGCCTGGAGCCCCAGAGGTAGCGAAGCTTTCTTT. The chain combines TRBV30 with TRBJ1-1; unclear D gene. CDR3 length: 12 amino acids. The V gene's germline CDR1 is GTSNPN and CDR2 SVGIG (reference sequence). Between the trimmed V and J ends, which lost 3 bases and 8 bases, there was a span of 13 bases.

This clonotype was seen a few times. The chain employs TRBV28 and TRBJ1-6; D might be TRBD1 (5 bases). The CDR3 is made up of 16 amino acids. Germline V gene sequence: CDR1 MDHEN, CDR2 SYDVKM. Trimming took 4 bases from V and 11 from J, leaving 21 bases between them. CDR3 in amino acids: CASSSGSAGTAPPLHF. The CDR3 bases are TGTGCCAGCAGTTCCGGATCGGCAGGGACCGCGCCACCCCTCCACTTT.

This clonotype was counted ten times or more. The rearrangement links TRBV20-1 to TRBJ1-2, with TRBD1 matching over 10 bases. Losses at the gene ends were 4 bases for V and 1 base for J; bases not matched to a gene: 3. This CDR3 comprises 14 residues. The germline gives CDR1 DFQATT, CDR2 SNEGSKA (reference sequence). CDR3 in amino acids: CSATGTGDNYGYTF. CDR3 nucleotides: TGCAGTGCTACCGGGACAGGGGATAACTATGGCTACACCTTC.

This clonotype was seen only once. The chain couples TRBV7-6 to TRBJ1-4; 8 bases line up with TRBD1. CDR1 is SGHVS and CDR2 is FNYEAQ in the germline V gene. The CDR3 runs to 16 residues. The V gene end was trimmed by 4 bases and the J gene end by 6 bases; junction bases not matched to a gene: 10. The CDR3 DNA sequence: TGTGCCAGCAGCTCCTTGGTCGGACAGGGCGATGAAAAACTGTTTTTT. This gives the protein CASSSLVGQGDEKLFF.

In its sample, this clonotype was seen many times. V is TRBV5-1 and J is TRBJ2-7; 10 bases match TRBD2. Germline V lookup: CDR1 SGHRS, CDR2 YFSETQ. The V gene end was trimmed by 0 bases and the J gene end by 6 bases; junction bases not matched to a gene: 3. This CDR3 region has 14 residues. The CDR3, as DNA: TGCGCCAGCAGCTTGGGAGCGGGAGGGCTCGAGCAGTACTTC. Its translation: CASSLGAGGLEQYF.

This chain joins TRBV19 and TRBJ2-2; TRBD1 matches 7 bases. The germline V gene has CDR1 LNHDA and CDR2 SQIVND (reference sequence). Trimming cost V 4 bases and J 7 bases; bases outside gene matches: 6. The CDR3 runs to 14 residues. CDR3 amino acids: CASSKRGQGGELFF. In nucleotides, the CDR3 is TGTGCCAGTAGTAAAAGGGGGCAGGGCGGGGAGCTGTTTTTT. The full variable domain, with the rest looked up from reference TRBV19 and TRBJ2-2, is DGGITQSPKYLFRKEGQNVTLSCEQNLNHDAMYWYRQDPGQGLRLIYYSQIVNDFQKGDIAEGYSVSREKKESFPLTVTSAQKNPTAFYLCASSKRGQGGELFFGEGSRLTVL.

The chain combines TRBV10-3 with TRBJ2-3; 7 bases are shared with TRBD1. The CDR3 consists of 15 residues. CDR1 and CDR2 (germline): ENHRY, SYGVKD. The J segment lost 6 bases and the V segment lost 7 bases, leaving 13 bases of the junction unmatched. The CDR3 DNA sequence: TGTGCCATCAAGGGACAGACGGACAGAGGGGATACGCAGTATTTT. This translates into CAIKGQTDRGDTQYF.

Ten or more counts support this clonotype. The J gene is TRBJ1-4, the V gene TRBV5-1, with 7 bases that match TRBD1. The germline V gene has CDR1 SGHRS and CDR2 YFSETQ. There are 15 residues in the CDR3. The J segment lost 0 bases and the V segment lost 7 bases, leaving 6 bases of the junction unmatched. The DNA of the CDR3 is TGCGCCAGCCGAAGCGGACAGGCAACTAATGAAAAACTGTTTTTT. Amino acids: CASRSGQATNEKLFF.

This clonotype was recorded a few times. At one of its ends the junction is not consistent with the germline gene, which may arise from a read error. CDR3 amino acids: CASSPTPDRGGNGQFF. In DNA, the CDR3 is TGCGCCAGCAGCCCTACCCCGGACAGGGGGGGCAATGGGCAGTTCTTC. The gene calls are TRBV5-1 and TRBJ2-1; 10 bases agree with TRBD1. The CDR3 totals 16 residues. The germline CDR1 and CDR2 sequences are SGHRS and YFSETQ.

This clonotype came up many times. The CDR3 sequence is CSVVKVETQYF. DNA of the CDR3: TGCAGCGTTGTGAAGGTAGAGACCCAGTACTTC. This chain joins TRBV29-1 and TRBJ2-5; no reliable D call. CDR1 is SQVTM and CDR2 is ANQGSEA in the germline V gene. With 4 bases removed from V and 4 bases from J, the gap between germline ends came to 7 bases. CDR3 size: 11 residues.

The V gene is TRBV6-2 or TRBV6-3, the J gene TRBJ2-7, with D tentatively TRBD2 (6 bases). Germline V CDR1 and CDR2: MNHEY, SVGEGT. The CDR3 runs 14 residues. V was pared by 5 bases and J by 3 bases, with 14 bases between. CDR3 amino acids: CASSERETLYEQYF. The CDR3 DNA is TGTGCCAGCAGTGAACGGGAGACCCTCTACGAGCAGTACTTC.

This clonotype was found many times. V and J are TRBV18 and TRBJ2-2; D might be TRBD1 (6 bases). Germline V lookup: CDR1 KGHSH, CDR2 LQKENI. The CDR3 consists of 16 residues. V lost 3 bases and J 4 bases, leaving 15 bases between the germline ends. The CDR3 region is CASSPKAQGGTGELFF. Written as DNA, the CDR3 is TGTGCCAGCTCACCGAAGGCACAGGGCGGCACCGGGGAGCTGTTTTTT.

This clonotype has at least ten counts. The V gene is TRBV27, the J gene TRBJ2-1, with D hard to call. Per the germline V gene, CDR1 is MNHEY and CDR2 is SMNVEV (reference sequence). Trimming pared 6 bases from V and 9 bases from J, leaving 12 bases between. This CDR3 spans 12 amino acids. The CDR3 here is CASSLLGSEQFF. In DNA, the CDR3 is TGTGCCAGCAGCCTCCTCGGAAGTGAGCAGTTCTTC.

At least ten counts were recorded for this clonotype. The chain couples TRBV18 to TRBJ2-7; D ambiguous. V was clipped by 3 bases and J by 4 bases, with 13 bases between them. This CDR3 comprises 14 residues. Germline V gene sequence: CDR1 KGHSH, CDR2 LQKENI. This chain's CDR3 is CASSPYPDGYEQYF. The CDR3 region has the DNA TGTGCCAGCTCACCTTACCCGGACGGTTACGAGCAGTACTTC. The complete variable domain, with remaining parts taken from reference TRBV18 and TRBJ2-7, reads NAGVMQNPRHLVRRRGQEARLRCSPMKGHSHVYWYRQLPEEGLKFMVYLQKENIIDESGMPKERFSAEFPKEGPSILRIQQVVRGDSAAYFCASSPYPDGYEQYFGPGTRLTVT.

This rearrangement joins TRBV19 to TRBJ1-6, with D possibly being TRBD1 (6 bases). Trimming left V 5 bases short and J 9 bases short, with 14 bases between. The V gene's germline CDR1 is LNHDA and CDR2 SQIVND (reference sequence). The CDR3 sequence is 14 residues long. The DNA for the CDR3 is TGTGCCAGTAGTTGGGGACAAAGGCGTTCACCCCTCCACTTT. It codes for CASSWGQRRSPLHF.

This clonotype was seen at least ten times. The chain is built from TRBV28 and TRBJ1-5; 8 bases agree with TRBD1. This CDR3 region has 18 residues. V shed 5 bases, J shed 4 bases, and the junction held 16 bases outside the gene matches. Per germline, CDR1 MDHEN and CDR2 SYDVKM. CDR3 nucleotides: TGTGCCAGCAGTGTAGGACAGGGCCGTCAGTTTGCTAATCAGCCCCAGCATTTT. Protein: CASSVGQGRQFANQPQHF. Together with reference TRBV28 and TRBJ1-5, the CDR3 gives the full variable domain: DVKVTQSSRYLVKRTGEKVFLECVQDMDHENMFWYRQDPGLGLRLIYFSYDVKMKEKGDIPEGYSVSREKKERFSLILESASTNQTSMYLCASSVGQGRQFANQPQHFGDGTRLSIL.

The CDR3 protein is CASSPGRAYNEQFF. CDR3 DNA: TGTGCCAGCAGCCCCGGGAGGGCCTACAATGAGCAGTTCTTC. V usage is TRBV5-6 and J usage is TRBJ2-1, with 8 bases lining up with TRBD2. Germline assignment: CDR1 SGHDT and CDR2 YYEEEE. J lost 2 bases, V lost 4 bases, and 2 bases had no gene match. This CDR3 has 14 residues.

This clonotype appeared many times. The chain carries TRBV7-3 and TRBJ2-3, with TRBD1 as a possible D gene (6 bases). V was trimmed by 4 bases and J by 2 bases, leaving 19 bases between them. The length of the CDR3 is 17 residues. Germline CDR1 is SGHTA and CDR2 is FQGTGA. The chain's CDR3 is CASSSLGLAGATDTQYF. CDR3 DNA sequence: TGTGCCAGCAGCTCCCTGGGGTTGGCAGGGGCCACAGATACGCAGTATTTT. Full variable domain (outside the CDR3, taken from reference TRBV7-3 and TRBJ2-3): GAGVSQTPSNKVTEKGKYVELRCDPISGHTALYWYRQSLGQGPEFLIYFQGTGAADDSGLPNDRFFAVRPEGSVSTLKIQRTERGDSAVYLCASSSLGLAGATDTQYFGPGTRLTVL.

The chain links TRBV11-2 to TRBJ2-7; TRBD1 matches 9 bases. Germline lookup yields CDR1 SGHAT and CDR2 FQNNGV. J lost 3 bases, V lost 5 bases, and 8 bases had no gene match. This CDR3 contains 15 residues. CDR3 residues: CASSAGPGQGYEQYF. The CDR3, as DNA: TGTGCCAGCAGCGCCGGGCCGGGACAGGGCTACGAGCAGTACTTC.

This clonotype has a count of ten or more. The rearrangement links TRBV3-1 to TRBJ2-5; 7 bases line up with TRBD1. The trim removed 2 bases at V and 5 bases at J, leaving 8 bases unmatched. Per the germline V gene, CDR1 is LGHDT and CDR2 is YNNKEL (reference sequence). The CDR3 covers 15 residues. The CDR3 bases are TGTGCCAGCAGCCAACGGGACAGTCTTACGGAGACCCAGTACTTC. It specifies CASSQRDSLTETQYF.

At least ten counts were recorded for this clonotype. The V and J genes are TRBV5-4 and TRBJ2-5; D assignment may be TRBD1 or TRBD2 (5 bases each). Trimming removed 2 bases at V and 3 bases at J, with 8 bases between. In germline, CDR1 is SGHNT, CDR2 YYREEE (reference sequence). The CDR3 length is 13 residues. The CDR3 spells CASSLRDEETQYF. For the CDR3, the DNA is TGTGCCAGCAGCTTAAGGGACGAAGAGACCCAGTACTTC.